A single sample is the source of the 28 T cell receptor beta chains below, sequenced in a study of cytomegalovirus exposure and HLA in healthy donors (dated by TCRdb to 2016 to 2017). The library was prepared using the immunoSEQ multiplex PCR assay. The multiplex PCR relied on a mix of 60 forward primers for TCR Vbeta segments and 13 reverse primers for TCR Jbeta segments. TCRdb obtained this table from immuneACCESS and retained in-frame rearrangements with V and J assigned. These tables miss some clones; where compared with another copy, unresolved V genes account for less than half of the shortfall, and the remainder is unexplained. The sample has 150,000 to 200,000 clones on record, around 78% of them singletons. Together, the top ten hold around 13% of the sample. Specimen: PBMCs. These receptor sequences come from a woman aged 50 to 60 in good health and CMV-seropositive.

The rearrangement joins TRBV5-1 to TRBJ2-7; maybe TRBD2 (5 bases). Germline V gene data show CDR1 as SGHRS and CDR2 as YFSETQ. V lost 0 bases and J lost 1, with 8 bases in between. The CDR3 sequence is 14 residues long. For the CDR3, the DNA is TGCGCCAGCAGCTTGGGGACTGAGTCCTACGAGCAGTACTTC. This sequence encodes CASSLGTESYEQYF.

The V call is TRBV30, the J call TRBJ2-5; D possibly corresponds to TRBD2 (6 bases). The CDR3 runs 15 residues. Germline V gives CDR1 GTSNPN, CDR2 SVGIG (reference sequence). The ends were cut back, 2 bases at V and 2 bases at J, with 15 bases in the middle. The DNA for the CDR3 is TGTGCCTGGAGTTCTCGCCTGGGGGGACAAGAGACCCAGTACTTC. It specifies CAWSSRLGGQETQYF.

V gene TRBV19 combines with J gene TRBJ1-5; TRBD1 is a possible D gene (5 bases). CDR3 length equals 13 residues. The V and J ends lost 4 bases and 9 bases respectively, with 13 bases between them. From germline, CDR1 is LNHDA and CDR2 SQIVND (reference sequence). CDR3 in amino acids: CASSTGPPRPQHF. The CDR3 DNA reads as TGTGCCAGTAGTACAGGGCCACCGAGGCCCCAGCATTTT.

This chain joins TRBV28 and TRBJ1-2, with TRBD1 matching 8 bases. The length of the CDR3 is 14 residues. V was clipped by 6 bases and J by 5 bases; unmatched bases: 8. CDR1 and CDR2 (germline): MDHEN, SYDVKM. The chain's CDR3 is CASRYPGQVYGYTF. The CDR3 region has the DNA TGTGCCAGCAGGTACCCGGGACAGGTTTATGGCTACACCTTC.

The chain uses TRBV5-4 and TRBJ2-3; tentative D call: TRBD1 (5 bases). Germline loops: CDR1 SGHNT, CDR2 YYREEE (reference sequence). The CDR3 totals 14 residues. V was trimmed by 7 bases and J by 1 base, leaving 13 bases between them. The CDR3 bases are TGTGCCAGCTCGTATAGGGGTCGCACAGATACGCAGTATTTT. Protein sequence: CASSYRGRTDTQYF.

The chain links TRBV7-2 to TRBJ2-7; D remains unclear. Germline CDR1 SGHTA, CDR2 FQGNSA. The length of the CDR3 is 13 residues. V was shortened by 1 base and J by 3 bases, with 7 bases between the two germline ends. CDR3 nucleotide sequence: TGTGCCAGCAGCTTAGATGACATCTACGAGCAGTACTTC. It specifies CASSLDDIYEQYF.

The V call is TRBV5-4, the J call TRBJ2-4, with 8 bases that match TRBD1. Per the germline V gene, CDR1 is SGHNT and CDR2 is YYREEE (reference sequence). V was pared by 4 bases and J by 2 bases, with 2 bases of the junction left unmatched. The CDR3 is 14 amino acids. The CDR3 DNA reads TGTGCCAGCAGCCGGACAGGGTCCAAAAACATTCAGTACTTC. The encoded protein is CASSRTGSKNIQYF.

This clone was observed a handful of times. The chain is built from TRBV5-6 and TRBJ2-7; 10 positions match TRBD1. CDR1 is SGHDT and CDR2 is YYEEEE in the germline V gene. The CDR3 is 14 residues long. After removal of 5 bases from V and 1 base from J, the junction contained 3 bases not matched to a gene. This CDR3 is CASSPGQGSYEQYF. In DNA, the CDR3 is TGTGCCAGCAGTCCGGGACAGGGGTCCTACGAGCAGTACTTC.

The V and J genes are TRBV2 and TRBJ2-7; weak D call: TRBD2 (6 bases). Germline CDR1 reads SNHLY; CDR2 reads FYNNEI. CDR3 length: 16 residues. V was shortened by 6 bases and J by 1 base, with 19 bases between the two germline ends. The CDR3 reads CASRSVGGLASYEQYF. The CDR3 DNA is TGTGCCAGCAGGAGCGTAGGAGGCCTAGCGTCCTACGAGCAGTACTTC.

The chain employs TRBV6-6 and TRBJ2-7; TRBD1 aligns across 7 bases. The CDR3 contains 14 residues. Germline CDR1 reads MNHNY; CDR2 reads SVGAGI (reference sequence). The junction had 4 bases not matched to a gene; V was cut back by 2 bases and J by 3 bases. The CDR3 region has the DNA TGTGCCAGCAGTTACGGGACAGTTAACTACGAGCAGTACTTC. As protein: CASSYGTVNYEQYF.

The J gene is TRBJ2-7, the V gene TRBV6-6, with 8 bases that match TRBD1. V dropped 0 bases and J dropped 3; count of bases not matched to a gene: 1. Looked up from germline, CDR1 is MNHNY and CDR2 is SVGAGI (reference sequence). This CDR3 has 14 residues. This CDR3 is CASSYSDRDYEQYF. The CDR3 nucleotides are TGTGCCAGCAGTTACTCGGACAGGGACTACGAGCAGTACTTC.

The chain recombines TRBV19 with TRBJ1-1, with 7 bases that match TRBD1. This CDR3 comprises 14 residues. Looked up from germline, CDR1 is LNHDA and CDR2 is SQIVND (reference sequence). Trimming removed 4 bases from V and 7 bases from J; junction bases left unmatched: 9. CDR3 in amino acids: CASSRRQGVDEAFF. The CDR3, as DNA: TGTGCCAGTAGTAGGAGACAGGGAGTGGATGAAGCTTTCTTT.

In the case of this clone: The same CDR3 can be traced to other DNA sequences in this sample. The chain carries TRBV11-2 and TRBJ2-7; D gene uncertain. This CDR3 is built from 11 residues. V lost 1 base, J lost 7 bases, and 5 bases lay in between. CDR1 is SGHAT and CDR2 is FQNNGV in the germline V gene. The CDR3 here is CASSLVREQYF. In DNA form, the CDR3 reads TGTGCCAGCAGCTTAGTCAGAGAGCAGTACTTC.

V usage is TRBV5-4 and J usage is TRBJ2-2; 8 positions match TRBD2. In germline, CDR1 is SGHNT, CDR2 YYREEE (reference sequence). V was pared by 6 bases and J by 0 bases, with 7 bases of the junction left unmatched. This CDR3 spans 16 amino acids. The DNA of the CDR3 is TGTGCCAGCAATGAAGTAGCGGGGACGAACACCGGGGAGCTGTTTTTT. It specifies CASNEVAGTNTGELFF.

This clone was observed a handful of times. The chain has TRBV4-1 and TRBJ1-2; no definite D call. Deletions cut 1 base from V and 4 bases from J, with 13 bases between. The germline gives CDR1 MGHRA, CDR2 YSYEKL. The CDR3 has 15 amino acids. The CDR3 loop reads CASSQAEAGGYGYTF. The CDR3 DNA reads as TGCGCCAGCAGCCAAGCAGAGGCCGGCGGCTATGGCTACACCTTC.

This clone was seen just once. The gene calls are TRBV9 and TRBJ2-7; TRBD1 agrees at 11 bases. This CDR3 has 15 residues. Germline CDR1 SGDLS, CDR2 YYNGEE. V lost 3 bases and J lost 1; bases outside the gene matches: 3. CDR3 nucleotides: TGTGCCAGCAGCGGGGGGACAGGGGGATCCTACGAGCAGTACTTC. This encodes CASSGGTGGSYEQYF.

This chain links TRBV5-1 with TRBJ1-4; 7 bases fit TRBD1. The CDR3 extends over 13 amino acids. From germline, CDR1 is SGHRS and CDR2 YFSETQ. V lost 1 base to trimming and J lost 8 bases; unmatched junction nucleotides: 2. CDR3 nucleotide sequence: TGCGCCAGCAGCTTGACAGGGGAGGAAAAACTGTTTTTT. This encodes CASSLTGEEKLFF.

This chain connects TRBV6-5 to TRBJ1-1; 7 bases agree with TRBD1. The V gene's germline CDR1 is MNHEY and CDR2 SVGAGI. CDR3 length equals 15 residues. Trimming removed 4 bases from V and 5 bases from J; junction bases left unmatched: 10. The CDR3 nucleotides read TGTGCCAGCAGTTCGACAGGGCAGTGGAGGACTGAAGCTTTCTTT. It specifies CASSSTGQWRTEAFF.

The chain employs TRBV2 and TRBJ1-5, with TRBD1 as a possible D gene (5 bases). The CDR3 contains 14 residues. Germline assignment: CDR1 SNHLY and CDR2 FYNNEI. Trimming removed 10 bases at V and 0 bases at J, with 13 bases between. For the CDR3, the DNA is TGTGCCACCGGCAGGGCGGTTAGCAATCAGCCCCAGCATTTT. Protein sequence: CATGRAVSNQPQHF.

The V and J genes are TRBV29-1 and TRBJ1-3; 8 bases agree with TRBD1. This CDR3 comprises 15 residues. V shed 5 bases and J 2 bases; nucleotides not matched to a gene: 8. The germline V gene has CDR1 SQVTM and CDR2 ANQGSEA. The CDR3 DNA reads TGCAGCGTTACCTTGGACAGGGCGCCTGGAAACACCATATATTTT. The encoded protein is CSVTLDRAPGNTIYF. The full variable domain, rest sourced from reference TRBV29-1 and TRBJ1-3, is SAVISQKPSRDICQRGTSLTIQCQVDSQVTMMFWYRQQPGQSLTLIATANQGSEATYESGFVIDKFPISRPNLTFSTLTVSNMSPEDSSIYLCSVTLDRAPGNTIYFGEGSWLTVV.

This clone was observed a handful of times. The chain joins TRBV4-2 to TRBJ2-7, with 9 bases identical to TRBD1. This CDR3 has 17 residues. Trimming took 0 bases from V and 3 from J; bases not matched to a gene: 9. The germline CDR1 and CDR2 sequences are LGHNA and YNFKEQ. The CDR3 bases are TGTGCCAGCAGCCAAGACGAATCCGGGACAGGGTACTACGAGCAGTACTTC. Translating gives CASSQDESGTGYYEQYF.

As for this clone: Its ends do not fully match the called genes, so a read error is possible. V and J are TRBV7-9 and TRBJ2-5; TRBD1 matches 8 bases. The CDR3 is 13 residues long. Germline assignment: CDR1 SEHNR and CDR2 FQNEAQ (reference sequence). In nucleotides, the CDR3 is TGTTCCAGCAGCTTCAGGGGGCCCCAAACCCAGTACTTC. Protein: CSSSFRGPQTQYF.

This clone was counted only a few times. This chain uses TRBV6-6 with TRBJ2-7; D may be TRBD1 (5 bases). This CDR3 is 13 amino acids long. V shed 7 bases and J shed 3 bases, with 13 bases lying between them. The germline CDR1 and CDR2 sequences are MNHNY and SVGAGI (reference sequence). This CDR3 is CASKSAGFYEQYF. CDR3 nucleotide sequence: TGTGCCAGCAAGTCAGCAGGGTTCTACGAGCAGTACTTC.

As regards this clone: Other DNA sequences from this sample encode an identical CDR3 as well. J is TRBJ1-2 and V is TRBV5-1; D uncertain. The CDR3 is made up of 12 amino acids. Trimming cost V 0 bases and J 4 bases, with 4 bases left between them. Germline values: CDR1 SGHRS, CDR2 YFSETQ. CDR3 amino acids: CASSLDSYGYTF. The DNA of the CDR3 is TGCGCCAGCAGCTTGGACAGCTATGGCTACACCTTC.

The sample holds one count of this clone. The chain uses TRBV4-1 and TRBJ2-1; 11 bases match TRBD2. J gave up 3 bases and V 3 bases, and 7 bases lay outside the gene matches. This CDR3 is 17 amino acids long. Germline lookup yields CDR1 MGHRA and CDR2 YSYEKL. CDR3 protein: CASSQPRLAGLYNEQFF. CDR3 DNA sequence: TGCGCCAGCAGCCAGCCGAGACTAGCGGGGCTCTACAATGAGCAGTTCTTC.

The chain links TRBV6-1 to TRBJ1-5; 9 bases fit TRBD1. This CDR3 has 15 amino acids. Trimming cost V 6 bases and J 4 bases; bases outside gene matches: 7. Germline lookup yields CDR1 MNHNS and CDR2 SASEGT. CDR3 DNA sequence: TGTGCCAGCAGCAAGGACAGGGGATTTAATCAGCCCCAGCATTTT. Amino acid sequence: CASSKDRGFNQPQHF.

The chain joins TRBV10-3 to TRBJ1-1, with D perhaps TRBD1 (5 bases). The V end lost 3 bases, the J end lost 1 base, and 12 bases lay between the germline ends. The CDR3 has 15 residues. Germline CDR1 ENHRY, CDR2 SYGVKD. The chain's CDR3 is CAISDRGTPNTEAFF. The CDR3 DNA reads as TGTGCCATCAGTGATAGGGGAACCCCGAACACTGAAGCTTTCTTT.

The chain has TRBV6-1 and TRBJ2-7, with 7 bases matching TRBD1. V gave up 6 bases and J gave up 1 base; unmatched junction bases: 3. The CDR3 totals 13 residues. Germline CDR1 MNHNS, CDR2 SASEGT. The CDR3 sequence is CASRGQRSYEQYF. CDR3 DNA: TGTGCCAGCAGGGGACAGAGGTCCTACGAGCAGTACTTC.